The 22 T cell receptor beta chains below all came from one sample that was sequenced in a study of beta chain features in type 1 diabetes. Reverse transcribing all isolated RNA meant expressed TCRB transcripts were sequenced. The method was immunoSEQ multiplex PCR; TCRdb's version includes in-frame clones alone and lacks a portion of them. Of about 900,000 clones in the sample, about 17% were seen once. What was sequenced was naive CD4+ T cells from blood. Receptor source: a woman in her late teens or twenties in good health.

This clone was seen only a few times. The chain employs TRBV28 and TRBJ1-1; D is unclear. The germline CDR1 and CDR2 sequences are MDHEN and SYDVKM. The V end was cut by 10 bases, the J end by 5 bases, with 26 bases between. The CDR3 has 16 residues. The CDR3 DNA follows: TGTGCCACCTACCCATCCACCGGATCGGAACGGACTGAAGCTTTCTTT. Protein: CATYPSTGSERTEAFF.

This clone was counted only a few times. The chain uses TRBV4-3 and TRBJ2-5, with D perhaps TRBD1 (6 bases). Germline loops: CDR1 LGHNA, CDR2 YSLEER. Trimming left V 2 bases short and J 5 bases short, with 18 bases between. This CDR3 is 16 amino acids long. The CDR3 DNA follows: TGCGCCAGCAGCCAATTTTTCGCAGGGGTTGGGGAGACCCAGTACTTC. Protein product: CASSQFFAGVGETQYF.

This clone was detected a few times. This chain links TRBV5-5 with TRBJ2-1; 7 nucleotides line up with TRBD2. Germline-derived CDR1 and CDR2 are SGHKS and YYEKEE (reference sequence). CDR3 length equals 18 residues. Trimming took 0 bases from V and 3 from J; bases not matched to a gene: 12. The CDR3 is CASSLAPYRGRGYNEQFF. DNA of the CDR3: TGTGCCAGCAGCTTGGCCCCCTATCGGGGGAGGGGCTACAATGAGCAGTTCTTC.

The rearrangement joins TRBV11-2 to TRBJ2-1, with D perhaps matching TRBD1 or TRBD2 (5 bases each). The V gene's germline CDR1 is SGHAT and CDR2 FQNNGV. Trimming took off 3 bases at V and 1 base at J, with 22 bases between the two ends. The CDR3 is 19 residues long. The CDR3 spells CASSLGRWGSEGSYNEQFF. The CDR3 coding sequence is TGTGCCAGCAGCTTGGGACGTTGGGGGTCCGAGGGGTCCTACAATGAGCAGTTCTTC.

This clone was observed a handful of times. This chain connects TRBV18 to TRBJ2-2; no definite D call. This CDR3 spans 16 amino acids. CDR1 KGHSH and CDR2 LQKENI come from the germline V gene. V dropped 2 bases and J dropped 5 bases, with 15 bases sitting between them. The CDR3 loop is CASSPFPEAQTGELFF. In DNA form, the CDR3 reads TGTGCCAGCTCACCATTCCCCGAAGCCCAGACCGGGGAGCTGTTTTTT.

The chain has TRBV6-5 and TRBJ1-2; unclear D gene. Germline V gene lookup returns CDR1 MNHEY and CDR2 SVGAGI. V was pared by 6 bases and J by 7 bases, with 12 bases between. This CDR3 comprises 12 residues. The CDR3 region has the DNA TGTGCCAGCAGGCCCTCGGATGGTGGCTACACCTTC. The encoded protein is CASRPSDGGYTF.

The chain carries TRBV6-1 and TRBJ2-5; 10 bases fit TRBD2. The germline gives CDR1 MNHNS, CDR2 SASEGT. The CDR3 sequence is 14 residues long. With 7 bases clipped from V and 2 bases from J, the junction kept 4 bases outside the gene matches. The CDR3 protein is CASTSGSWQETQYF. Here the CDR3 DNA reads TGTGCCAGCACTAGCGGGAGTTGGCAAGAGACCCAGTACTTC.

The sample holds a few counts of this clone. J is TRBJ2-1 and V is TRBV7-9; D not certain. The CDR3 is 12 amino acids. Trimming removed 8 bases at V and 4 bases at J, with 9 bases between. Germline V gene sequence: CDR1 SEHNR, CDR2 FQNEAQ (reference sequence). CDR3: CASSERYNEQFF. CDR3 DNA sequence: TGTGCCAGCTCCGAACGGTACAATGAGCAGTTCTTC.

This clone came up a few times. The chain has TRBV7-2 and TRBJ2-7, with TRBD1 matching 8 bases. This CDR3 is built from 12 residues. Germline V gene sequence: CDR1 SGHTA, CDR2 FQGNSA. With 6 bases clipped from V and 5 bases from J, the junction kept 3 bases outside the gene matches. CDR3 DNA: TGTGCCAGCAGGACAGGGGTGAACGAGCAGTACTTC. Encoded protein: CASRTGVNEQYF.

V and J are TRBV28 and TRBJ2-3; the match to TRBD2 covers 10 bases. This CDR3 region has 18 residues. The germline CDR1 and CDR2 sequences are MDHEN and SYDVKM. J was trimmed by 2 bases and V by 3 bases; bases with no gene match: 11. The CDR3 sequence is CASSFAPRGLANTDTQYF. CDR3 nucleotide sequence: TGTGCCAGCAGTTTCGCACCCAGGGGACTAGCGAACACAGATACGCAGTATTTT.

This clone showed up just a few times. The J gene is TRBJ1-5, the V gene TRBV5-1; 9 bases fit TRBD1. The ends lost 4 bases at V and 4 bases at J; junction bases unmatched: 3. CDR1 is SGHRS and CDR2 is YFSETQ in the germline V gene. This CDR3 is built from 14 residues. The CDR3 bases are TGCGCCAGCAGCCAAGGGACAGGGAATCAGCCCCAGCATTTT. Its translation: CASSQGTGNQPQHF.

In nucleotides, the CDR3 is TGTGCCAGCAGTCACAGGGGCTATGGCTACACCTTC. It is translated as CASSHRGYGYTF. The rearrangement joins TRBV6-5 to TRBJ1-2; 7 positions match TRBD1. After removal of 5 bases from V and 4 bases from J, the junction contained 1 base not matched to a gene. The CDR3 consists of 12 residues. The germline gives CDR1 MNHEY, CDR2 SVGAGI.

This clone was counted between two and nine times. The rearrangement joins TRBV5-6 to TRBJ1-1; D remains unclear. This CDR3 has 13 amino acids. CDR1 and CDR2 from the germline V gene are SGHDT and YYEEEE. V was trimmed by 4 bases and J by 4 bases, leaving 11 bases between them. CDR3 in DNA: TGTGCCAGCAGCCCGCAGAGATTCACTGAAGCTTTCTTT. As protein: CASSPQRFTEAFF.

This chain joins TRBV5-4 and TRBJ2-5, with a possible D match to TRBD2 (6 bases). With 4 bases removed from V and 1 base from J, the gap between germline ends came to 17 bases. In germline, CDR1 is SGHNT, CDR2 YYREEE (reference sequence). This CDR3 is built from 16 residues. CDR3 in amino acids: CASSPTLLATQETQYF. The CDR3 DNA reads as TGTGCCAGCAGCCCGACCCTTCTAGCGACCCAAGAGACCCAGTACTTC.

The chain recombines TRBV4-3 with TRBJ2-6; D possibly corresponds to TRBD1 (6 bases). The germline V gene encodes CDR1 LGHNA and CDR2 YSLEER. The CDR3 consists of 17 residues. Trimming shortened V by 3 bases and J by 0 bases, and 12 bases separated the two germline ends. CDR3 in DNA: TGCGCCAGCAGCCAGGACAGACCTAGCTCTGGGGCCAACGTCCTGACTTTC. As protein: CASSQDRPSSGANVLTF.

V and J are TRBV2 and TRBJ2-5, with 7 bases aligning to TRBD1. V trimming: 7 bases; J trimming: 6 bases; junction bases outside the gene matches: 14. The CDR3 sequence is 15 residues long. The germline gives CDR1 SNHLY, CDR2 FYNNEI. CDR3 sequence reads: CASNIPGTAGKTQYF. The CDR3 bases are TGTGCCAGCAATATCCCCGGGACAGCCGGGAAGACCCAGTACTTC.

Concerning this clone itself: The sample carries other DNA sequences with the same CDR3. CDR3 amino acids: CASSLGAGELFF. The CDR3 DNA reads as TGTGCCAGCAGCTTAGGCGCCGGGGAGCTGTTTTTT. The J gene is TRBJ2-2, the V gene TRBV7-9; no definite D call. Trimming stripped 1 base from V and 6 bases from J, with 3 bases between. The CDR3 spans 12 residues. The germline V gene has CDR1 SEHNR and CDR2 FQNEAQ (reference sequence).

This clone turned up a few times. The rearrangement joins TRBV28 to TRBJ2-7; 10 positions agree with TRBD2. V was pared by 7 bases and J by 5 bases, with 5 bases of the junction left unmatched. Per germline, CDR1 MDHEN and CDR2 SYDVKM. CDR3 length: 13 residues. The CDR3 nucleotides read TGTGCCAGCACAAGAGCGGGAGGGGACGAGCAGTACTTC. Its protein is CASTRAGGDEQYF.

V and J are TRBV7-2 and TRBJ1-2, with D tentatively TRBD1 (5 bases). The germline gives CDR1 SGHTA, CDR2 FQGNSA. This CDR3 contains 15 residues. Trimming stripped 4 bases from V and 6 bases from J, with 18 bases between. DNA of the CDR3: TGTGCCAGCAGCTCCCCATTCCGCAGGGAGCATGGCTACACCTTC. Translating gives CASSSPFRREHGYTF.

The CDR3 protein is CASSPSPGARTNYEQYF. The CDR3 DNA reads as TGTGCCAGCAGCCCAAGTCCCGGGGCACGAACCAACTACGAGCAGTACTTC. The chain employs TRBV25-1 and TRBJ2-7, with D perhaps TRBD1 or TRBD2 (5 bases each). In germline, CDR1 is MGHDK, CDR2 SYGVNS. This CDR3 is built from 17 residues. Deletions cut 6 bases from V and 3 bases from J, with 24 bases between.

This clone was counted only a few times. This sequence joins TRBV7-2 and TRBJ2-1; unclear D gene. Germline-derived CDR1 and CDR2 are SGHTA and FQGNSA. This CDR3 contains 13 residues. Deletions cut 1 base from V and 5 bases from J, with 6 bases between. DNA of the CDR3: TGTGCCAGCAGCTTAGGCCGAAACAATGAGCAGTTCTTC. Amino acid sequence: CASSLGRNNEQFF.

On this clone itself: This sample includes further DNA sequences coding for the same CDR3. The genes are TRBV10-3 and TRBJ2-6; 8 nucleotides agree with TRBD2. The CDR3 extends over 17 amino acids. From germline, CDR1 is ENHRY and CDR2 SYGVKD. V gave up 4 bases and J gave up 0 bases; unmatched junction bases: 5. The DNA of the CDR3 is TGTGCCATCAGTGGTCGAGCGGGAGCCTCTGGGGCCAACGTCCTGACTTTC. Translating it yields CAISGRAGASGANVLTF.